Shown below are 29 T cell receptor beta chains from a single sample sequenced in a study of blood T cell repertoires in COVID-19. Here immunoSEQ multiplex PCR was the method, and the copy in TCRdb shows in-frame clones only, minus some. The sample contains tens of thousands of clones, around 85% of which appear only once. Sequenced: peripheral blood. These receptors were taken from a man older than 75 with acute or convalescent COVID-19.

This chain links TRBV15 with TRBJ2-5; 8 bases fit TRBD1. CDR1 is LNHNV, CDR2 YYDKDF, per germline (reference sequence). There are 16 residues in the CDR3. Trimming took 0 bases from V and 3 from J; bases not matched to a gene: 6. CDR3 protein: CATSRDPGQGEETQYF. The CDR3 DNA is TGTGCCACCAGCAGAGATCCAGGACAGGGTGAAGAGACCCAGTACTTC.

V and J are TRBV5-1 and TRBJ2-3, with 15 bases that match TRBD2. Germline CDR1 reads SGHRS; CDR2 reads YFSETQ. This CDR3 is built from 17 residues. V gave up 4 bases and J gave up 2 bases; unmatched junction bases: 5. The CDR3 reads CASSRGLAGGDTDTQYF. CDR3 DNA sequence: TGCGCCAGCAGCAGGGGACTAGCGGGAGGAGACACAGATACGCAGTATTTT.

The chain has TRBV6-5 and TRBJ1-1; D perhaps matches TRBD1 (6 bases). Germline CDR1 and CDR2: MNHEY and SVGAGI. V was shortened by 5 bases and J by 5 bases, with 18 bases between the two germline ends. The CDR3 is made up of 15 amino acids. CDR3 loop: CASSTHAQRGTEAFF. CDR3 in DNA: TGTGCCAGCAGTACCCACGCCCAAAGGGGGACTGAAGCTTTCTTT.

The rearrangement links TRBV9 to TRBJ2-1; D may be TRBD1 (5 bases). Trimming cost V 1 base and J 6 bases, with 14 bases left between them. Per germline, CDR1 SGDLS and CDR2 YYNGEE. The CDR3 consists of 15 residues. DNA for the CDR3: TGTGCCAGCAGCGTAATCGAAGGGGTTGGCAATGAGCAGTTCTTC. Its translation: CASSVIEGVGNEQFF. The whole variable domain, remainder taken from reference TRBV9 and TRBJ2-1, is DSGVTQTPKHLITATGQRVTLRCSPRSGDLSVYWYQQSLDQGLQFLIQYYNGEERAKGNILERFSAQQFPDLHSELNLSSLELGDSALYFCASSVIEGVGNEQFFGPGTRLTVL.

V usage is TRBV29-1 and J usage is TRBJ1-1; D ambiguous. V was pared by 6 bases and J by 6 bases, with 17 bases between. Germline lookup yields CDR1 SQVTM and CDR2 ANQGSEA. CDR3 length: 13 residues. Here the CDR3 reads CSVLTAPWSEAFF. In DNA form, the CDR3 reads TGCAGCGTCTTAACTGCCCCTTGGTCTGAAGCTTTCTTT. Full variable domain (rest looked up from reference TRBV29-1 and TRBJ1-1): SAVISQKPSRDICQRGTSLTIQCQVDSQVTMMFWYRQQPGQSLTLIATANQGSEATYESGFVIDKFPISRPNLTFSTLTVSNMSPEDSSIYLCSVLTAPWSEAFFGQGTRLTVV.

The genes are TRBV15 and TRBJ1-2; a possible D gene is TRBD1 (5 bases). Between the trimmed V and J ends, which lost 0 bases and 6 bases, there was a span of 11 bases. The CDR3 runs to 14 residues. Per the germline V gene, CDR1 is LNHNV and CDR2 is YYDKDF (reference sequence). The CDR3 DNA reads TGTGCCACCAGCAGAGATAAATTGGGGCATGGCTACACCTTC. It encodes CATSRDKLGHGYTF. Supplemented by reference TRBV15 and TRBJ1-2, the full variable domain reads DAMVIQNPRYQVTQFGKPVTLSCSQTLNHNVMYWYQQKSSQAPKLLFHYYDKDFNNEADTPDNFQSRRPNTSFCFLDIRSPGLGDTAMYLCATSRDKLGHGYTFGSGTRLTVV.

The gene calls are TRBV7-8 and TRBJ1-4; no clear D gene. Germline V gene lookup returns CDR1 SGHVS and CDR2 FQNEAQ. Trimming shortened V by 2 bases and J by 0 bases, and 7 bases separated the two germline ends. The CDR3 covers 15 residues. The CDR3, as DNA: TGTGCCAGCAGCTTACTGGAGGCAACTAATGAAAAACTGTTTTTT. This encodes CASSLLEATNEKLFF. The full variable domain, with the rest looked up from reference TRBV7-8 and TRBJ1-4, is GAGVSQSPRYKVAKRGQDVALRCDPISGHVSLFWYQQALGQGPEFLTYFQNEAQLDKSGLPSDRFFAERPEGSVSTLKIQRTQQEDSAVYLCASSLLEATNEKLFFGSGTQLSVL.

This rearrangement joins TRBV5-1 to TRBJ1-2; D not certain. CDR3 length equals 13 residues. V gave up 1 base and J gave up 5 bases, with 9 bases separating them. Germline V gene lookup returns CDR1 SGHRS and CDR2 YFSETQ. CDR3 DNA: TGCGCCAGCAGCTTGAACAACGAATATGGCTACACCTTC. As protein: CASSLNNEYGYTF.

This clone was picked up one time. This chain uses TRBV6-5 with TRBJ2-3; 7 nucleotides agree with TRBD2. V shed 6 bases, J shed 2 bases, and the junction held 8 bases outside the gene matches. Germline CDR1 MNHEY, CDR2 SVGAGI. The CDR3 sequence is 15 residues long. CDR3: CASREASGHTDTQYF. CDR3 nucleotides: TGTGCCAGCAGGGAGGCTAGCGGACACACAGATACGCAGTATTTT.

The rearrangement uses TRBV6-5 and TRBJ2-1, with 10 bases identical to TRBD2. V gave up 6 bases and J gave up 6 bases; unmatched junction bases: 8. The germline V gene encodes CDR1 MNHEY and CDR2 SVGAGI. The CDR3 is 15 amino acids. This CDR3 reads CASRSLAGVSNEQFF. The CDR3 DNA reads TGTGCCAGCAGGTCGCTAGCGGGAGTTTCCAATGAGCAGTTCTTC.

The chain combines TRBV6-5 with TRBJ2-6; 7 nucleotides align to TRBD1. Germline V gene sequence: CDR1 MNHEY, CDR2 SVGAGI. Losses at the gene ends were 6 bases for V and 0 bases for J; bases not matched to a gene: 2. The CDR3 runs to 15 residues. In DNA form, the CDR3 reads TGTGCCAGCAGCAGGGACAGCTCTGGGGCCAACGTCCTGACTTTC. The encoded protein is CASSRDSSGANVLTF.

The rearrangement links TRBV18 to TRBJ1-6, with D maybe TRBD1 (6 bases). Germline V gives CDR1 KGHSH, CDR2 LQKENI. The CDR3 runs 17 residues. Trimming removed 0 bases from V and 7 bases from J, with 16 bases in between. CDR3 sequence reads: CASSPPGGAQGNSPLHF. In nucleotides, the CDR3 is TGTGCCAGCTCACCACCAGGGGGGGCACAAGGCAATTCACCCCTCCACTTT.

This chain connects TRBV10-3 to TRBJ2-5; 11 bases match TRBD1. CDR1 and CDR2 from the germline V gene are ENHRY and SYGVKD. After removal of 5 bases from V and 1 base from J, the junction contained 3 bases not matched to a gene. The CDR3 runs to 15 residues. The CDR3 spells CAISPGQGVQETQYF. In DNA, the CDR3 is TGTGCCATCAGTCCGGGACAGGGGGTCCAAGAGACCCAGTACTTC.

The chain recombines TRBV4-2 with TRBJ1-1; D is unresolved. Trimming took off 4 bases at V and 0 bases at J, with 9 bases between the two ends. The CDR3 runs to 14 residues. Germline V lookup: CDR1 LGHNA, CDR2 YNFKEQ. CDR3 DNA sequence: TGTGCCAGCAGCCCCTCGGGGATGAACACTGAAGCTTTCTTT. Its protein product is CASSPSGMNTEAFF.

The chain recombines TRBV28 with TRBJ1-1, with TRBD1 matching over 9 bases. This CDR3 comprises 14 residues. Germline V gene lookup returns CDR1 MDHEN and CDR2 SYDVKM. The junction had 4 bases not matched to a gene; V was cut back by 8 bases and J by 0 bases. The CDR3 DNA follows: TGTGCCAGCGTACAGGGGGCCATGAACACTGAAGCTTTCTTT. Translating it yields CASVQGAMNTEAFF.

Only one count was recorded for this clone. V is TRBV14 and J is TRBJ1-1; 11 positions match TRBD1. The CDR3 is made up of 15 amino acids. Trimming cost V 3 bases and J 6 bases; bases outside gene matches: 6. CDR1 is SGHDN and CDR2 is FVKESK in the germline V gene. CDR3 protein: CASSQRTGGDAEAFF. DNA of the CDR3: TGTGCCAGCAGCCAGCGGACAGGGGGCGACGCTGAAGCTTTCTTT.

Written as DNA, the CDR3 is TGCGCCAGCAGTTCCACTCCGGGACAGATTAACACTGAAGCTTTCTTT. Translated: CASSSTPGQINTEAFF. The V and J genes are TRBV5-1 and TRBJ1-1; TRBD1 aligns across 7 bases. J lost 2 bases, V lost 5 bases, and 12 bases had no gene match. The germline CDR1 and CDR2 sequences are SGHRS and YFSETQ. The CDR3 is 16 amino acids. Together with reference TRBV5-1 and TRBJ1-1, the CDR3 gives the full variable domain: KAGVTQTPRYLIKTRGQQVTLSCSPISGHRSVSWYQQTPGQGLQFLFEYFSETQRNKGNFPGRFSGRQFSNSRSEMNVSTLELGDSALYLCASSSTPGQINTEAFFGQGTRLTVV.

V usage is TRBV5-1 and J usage is TRBJ2-7; 11 nucleotides match TRBD2. V was pared by 0 bases and J by 1 base, with 6 bases of the junction left unmatched. Per germline, CDR1 SGHRS and CDR2 YFSETQ. The CDR3 consists of 17 residues. In nucleotides, the CDR3 is TGCGCCAGCAGCTTGGAGACTAGCGGGGCCTTTTCCTACGAGCAGTACTTC. As protein: CASSLETSGAFSYEQYF.

The chain combines TRBV28 with TRBJ2-2; weak D call: TRBD2 (6 bases). Trimming pared 2 bases from V and 0 bases from J, leaving 7 bases between. Germline CDR1 is MDHEN and CDR2 is SYDVKM. CDR3 length: 15 residues. The CDR3 loop reads CASSLGGTNTGELFF. CDR3 sequence (DNA): TGTGCCAGCAGTTTAGGCGGGACGAACACCGGGGAGCTGTTTTTT.

V is TRBV11-2 and J is TRBJ2-7, with 12 nucleotides matching TRBD2. The CDR3 extends over 16 amino acids. Germline-derived CDR1 and CDR2 are SGHAT and FQNNGV. Unmatched junction bases numbered 6, after V lost 3 bases and J lost 3 bases. CDR3 residues: CASSFLGLAGHYEQYF. In DNA, the CDR3 is TGTGCCAGCAGCTTCCTGGGACTAGCGGGCCACTACGAGCAGTACTTC.

With respect to this clone: Germline and junction disagree at one end, which may indicate a read error. The rearrangement joins TRBV7-7 to TRBJ1-1; 8 bases align to TRBD1. CDR1 is SSHAT, CDR2 FNYEAQ, per germline (reference sequence). The CDR3 has 13 amino acids. DNA for the CDR3: TGTGCTAGCAGTCGGGACAGGATGGGGCAAGCTTTCTTT. Encoded protein: CASSRDRMGQAFF.

Here the CDR3 reads CASSNDRGSYNEQFF. The DNA of the CDR3 is TGTGCCAGTAGCAACGACAGGGGTTCCTACAATGAGCAGTTCTTC. The chain links TRBV19 to TRBJ2-1; 8 bases match TRBD1. Germline CDR1 and CDR2: LNHDA and SQIVND (reference sequence). J lost 1 base, V lost 6 bases, and 5 bases had no gene match. CDR3 size: 15 residues.

The V call is TRBV7-9, the J call TRBJ1-1; D possibly corresponds to TRBD1 (6 bases). This CDR3 contains 13 residues. V was trimmed by 5 bases and J by 4 bases, leaving 11 bases between them. Germline V gives CDR1 SEHNR, CDR2 FQNEAQ (reference sequence). The CDR3, as DNA: TGTGCCAGCAGCGAAGCAGGGGCCACTGAAGCTTTCTTT. This encodes CASSEAGATEAFF.

The table lists this clone with a count of one. The DNA for the CDR3 is TGTGCCAGCAGTCCGAACAGGGCTTTGAACACTGAAGCTTTCTTT. As protein: CASSPNRALNTEAFF. The V call is TRBV6-5, the J call TRBJ1-1; tentatively, D is TRBD1 (6 bases). Trimming left V 5 bases short and J 0 bases short, with 13 bases between. The CDR3 contains 15 residues. CDR1 and CDR2 (germline): MNHEY, SVGAGI.

J is TRBJ1-5 and V is TRBV28, with D possibly matching TRBD1 (6 bases). Germline V lookup: CDR1 MDHEN, CDR2 SYDVKM. V gave up 3 bases and J gave up 5 bases, with 14 bases separating them. The CDR3 totals 15 residues. The CDR3 region is CASSFSTGIYQPQHF. For the CDR3, the DNA is TGTGCCAGCAGTTTCTCAACAGGGATCTATCAGCCCCAGCATTTT.

As DNA, the CDR3 is TGTGCCAGCAATCCCGGGGGAACTAGCACAGATACGCAGTATTTT. Amino acid sequence: CASNPGGTSTDTQYF. V gene TRBV5-4 combines with J gene TRBJ2-3; tentatively, D is TRBD2 (6 bases). V shed 6 bases and J shed 0 bases, with 14 bases lying between them. Germline V gene lookup returns CDR1 SGHNT and CDR2 YYREEE (reference sequence). This CDR3 has 15 residues.

This chain links TRBV5-5 with TRBJ2-1; 11 nucleotides agree with TRBD2. Germline trimming cut 1 base from V and 8 bases from J; bases unmatched to any gene: 8. Germline loops: CDR1 SGHKS, CDR2 YYEKEE (reference sequence). The CDR3 has 16 residues. This chain's CDR3 is CASSLSVAGGQDEQFF. CDR3 DNA: TGTGCCAGCAGCTTGTCGGTAGCGGGAGGGCAGGATGAGCAGTTCTTC.

This chain links TRBV11-2 with TRBJ2-1; 10 bases line up with TRBD2. This CDR3 region has 17 residues. The junction had 3 bases not matched to a gene; V was cut back by 1 base and J by 0 bases. CDR1 is SGHAT and CDR2 is FQNNGV in the germline V gene. The CDR3 is CASSLVSGRFSYNEQFF. Written as DNA, the CDR3 is TGTGCCAGCAGCTTAGTTAGCGGGAGGTTCTCCTACAATGAGCAGTTCTTC.

The CDR3 coding sequence is TGTGCCAGCAGCCAAGGAGCTAGCGGGGGTTACAATGAGCAGTTCTTC. It specifies CASSQGASGGYNEQFF. The chain couples TRBV4-2 to TRBJ2-1; TRBD2 matches 10 bases. This CDR3 contains 16 residues. Unmatched junction bases numbered 4, after V lost 1 base and J lost 4 bases. The germline gives CDR1 LGHNA, CDR2 YNFKEQ.